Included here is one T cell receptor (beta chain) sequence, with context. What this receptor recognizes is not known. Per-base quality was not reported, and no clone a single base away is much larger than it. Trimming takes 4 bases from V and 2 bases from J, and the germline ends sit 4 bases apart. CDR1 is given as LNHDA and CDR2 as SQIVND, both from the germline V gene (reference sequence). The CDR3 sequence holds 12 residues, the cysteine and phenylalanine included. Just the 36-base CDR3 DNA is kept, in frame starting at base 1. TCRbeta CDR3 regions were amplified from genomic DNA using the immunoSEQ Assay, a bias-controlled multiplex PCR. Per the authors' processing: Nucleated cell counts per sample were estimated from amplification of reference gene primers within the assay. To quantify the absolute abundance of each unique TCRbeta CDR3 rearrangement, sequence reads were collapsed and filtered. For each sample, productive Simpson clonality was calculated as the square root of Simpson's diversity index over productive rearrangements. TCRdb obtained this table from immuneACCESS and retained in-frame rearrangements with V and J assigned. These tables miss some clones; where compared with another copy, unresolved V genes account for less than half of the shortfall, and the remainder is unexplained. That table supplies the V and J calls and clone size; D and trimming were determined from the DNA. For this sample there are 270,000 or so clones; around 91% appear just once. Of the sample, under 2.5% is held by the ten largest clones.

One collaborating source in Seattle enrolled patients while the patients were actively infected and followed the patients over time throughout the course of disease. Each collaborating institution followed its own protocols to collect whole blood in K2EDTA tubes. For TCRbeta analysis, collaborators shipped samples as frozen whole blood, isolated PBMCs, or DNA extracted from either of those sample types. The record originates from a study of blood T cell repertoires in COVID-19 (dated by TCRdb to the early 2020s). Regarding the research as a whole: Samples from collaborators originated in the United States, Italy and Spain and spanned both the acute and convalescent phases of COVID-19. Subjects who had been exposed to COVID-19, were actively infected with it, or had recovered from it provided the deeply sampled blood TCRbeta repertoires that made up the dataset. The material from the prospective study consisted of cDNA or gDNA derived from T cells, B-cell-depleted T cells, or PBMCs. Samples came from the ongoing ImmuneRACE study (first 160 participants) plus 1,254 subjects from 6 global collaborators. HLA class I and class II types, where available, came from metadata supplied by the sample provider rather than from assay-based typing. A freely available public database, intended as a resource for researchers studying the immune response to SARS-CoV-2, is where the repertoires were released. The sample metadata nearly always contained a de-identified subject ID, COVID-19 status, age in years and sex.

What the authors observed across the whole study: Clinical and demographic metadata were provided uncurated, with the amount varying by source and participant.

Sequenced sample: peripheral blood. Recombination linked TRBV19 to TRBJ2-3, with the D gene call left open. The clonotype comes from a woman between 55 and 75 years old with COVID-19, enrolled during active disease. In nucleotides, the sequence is TGTGCCAGTAGTACCAACACAGATACGCAGTATTTT. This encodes CASSTNTDTQYF.